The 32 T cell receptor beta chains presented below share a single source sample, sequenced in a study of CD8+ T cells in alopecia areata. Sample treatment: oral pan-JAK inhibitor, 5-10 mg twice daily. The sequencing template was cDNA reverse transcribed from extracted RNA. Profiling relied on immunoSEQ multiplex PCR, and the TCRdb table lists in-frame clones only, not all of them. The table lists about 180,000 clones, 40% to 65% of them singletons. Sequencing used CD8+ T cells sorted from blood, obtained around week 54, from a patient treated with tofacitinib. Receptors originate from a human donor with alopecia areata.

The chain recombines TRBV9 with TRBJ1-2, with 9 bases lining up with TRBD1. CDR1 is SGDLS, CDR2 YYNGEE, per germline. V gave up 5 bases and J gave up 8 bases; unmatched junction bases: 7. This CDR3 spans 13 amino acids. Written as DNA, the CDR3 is TGTGCCAGCAGGCCGACAGGGGGAGGCGGCTACACCTTC. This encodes CASRPTGGGGYTF.

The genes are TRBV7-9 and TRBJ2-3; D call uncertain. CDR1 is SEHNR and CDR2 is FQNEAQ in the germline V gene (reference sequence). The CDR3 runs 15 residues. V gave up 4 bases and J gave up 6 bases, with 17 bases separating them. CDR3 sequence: CASSSPGPQPDTQYF. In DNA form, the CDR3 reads TGTGCCAGCAGCTCGCCCGGGCCACAGCCGGATACGCAGTATTTT.

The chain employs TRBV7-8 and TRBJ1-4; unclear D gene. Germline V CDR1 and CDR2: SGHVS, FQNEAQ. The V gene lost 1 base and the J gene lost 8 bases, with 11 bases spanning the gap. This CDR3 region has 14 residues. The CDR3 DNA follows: TGTGCCAGCAGCTTAGACCCCCGAGGGGAAAAACTGTTTTTT. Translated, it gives CASSLDPRGEKLFF. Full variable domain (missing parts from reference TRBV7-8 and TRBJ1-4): GAGVSQSPRYKVAKRGQDVALRCDPISGHVSLFWYQQALGQGPEFLTYFQNEAQLDKSGLPSDRFFAERPEGSVSTLKIQRTQQEDSAVYLCASSLDPRGEKLFFGSGTQLSVL.

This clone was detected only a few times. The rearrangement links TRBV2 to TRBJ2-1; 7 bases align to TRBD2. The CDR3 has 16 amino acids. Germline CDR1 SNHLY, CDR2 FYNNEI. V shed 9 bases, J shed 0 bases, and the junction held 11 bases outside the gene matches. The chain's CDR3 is CARESGDGGSYNEQFF. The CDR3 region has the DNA TGTGCCAGAGAGAGCGGGGATGGGGGCTCCTACAATGAGCAGTTCTTC. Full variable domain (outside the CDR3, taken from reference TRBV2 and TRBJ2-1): EPEVTQTPSHQVTQMGQEVILRCVPISNHLYFYWYRQILGQKVEFLVSFYNNEISEKSEIFDDQFSVERPDGSNFTLKIRSTKLEDSAMYFCARESGDGGSYNEQFFGPGTRLTVL.

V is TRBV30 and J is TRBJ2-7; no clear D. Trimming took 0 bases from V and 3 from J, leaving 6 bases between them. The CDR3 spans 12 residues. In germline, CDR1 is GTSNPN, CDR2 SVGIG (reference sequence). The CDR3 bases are TGTGCCTGGAGTGTCTCCGGCTACGAGCAGTACTTC. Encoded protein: CAWSVSGYEQYF.

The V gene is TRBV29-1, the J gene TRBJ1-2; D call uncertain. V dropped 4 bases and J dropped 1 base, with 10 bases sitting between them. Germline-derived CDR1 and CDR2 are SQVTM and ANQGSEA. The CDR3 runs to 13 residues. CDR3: CSVANEINYGYTF. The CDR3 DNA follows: TGCAGCGTTGCAAATGAAATTAACTATGGCTACACCTTC.

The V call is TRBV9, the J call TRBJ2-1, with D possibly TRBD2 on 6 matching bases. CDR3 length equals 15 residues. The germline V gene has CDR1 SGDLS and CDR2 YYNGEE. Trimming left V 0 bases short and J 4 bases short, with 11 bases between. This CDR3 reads CASSVVAAQYNEQFF. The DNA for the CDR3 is TGTGCCAGCAGCGTAGTAGCGGCGCAATACAATGAGCAGTTCTTC. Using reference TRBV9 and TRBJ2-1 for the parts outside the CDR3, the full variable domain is DSGVTQTPKHLITATGQRVTLRCSPRSGDLSVYWYQQSLDQGLQFLIQYYNGEERAKGNILERFSAQQFPDLHSELNLSSLELGDSALYFCASSVVAAQYNEQFFGPGTRLTVL.

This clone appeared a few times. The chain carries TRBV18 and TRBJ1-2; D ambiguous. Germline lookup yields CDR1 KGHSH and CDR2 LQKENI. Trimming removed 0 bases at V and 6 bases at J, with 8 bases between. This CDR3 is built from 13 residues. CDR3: CASSPPLGNGYTF. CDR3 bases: TGTGCCAGCTCACCACCGCTGGGTAATGGCTACACCTTC.

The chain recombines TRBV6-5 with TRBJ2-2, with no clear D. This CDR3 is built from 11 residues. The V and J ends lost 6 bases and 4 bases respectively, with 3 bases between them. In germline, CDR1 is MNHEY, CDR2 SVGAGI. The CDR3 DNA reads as TGTGCCAGCAGCCTCACCGGGGAGCTGTTTTTT. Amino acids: CASSLTGELFF.

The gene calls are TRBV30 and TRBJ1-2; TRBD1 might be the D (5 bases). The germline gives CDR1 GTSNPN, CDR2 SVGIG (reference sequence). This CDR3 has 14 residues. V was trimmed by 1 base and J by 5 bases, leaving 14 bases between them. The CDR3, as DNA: TGTGCCTGGAGTGCCCAGGGCCCGGATTATGGCTACACCTTC. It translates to CAWSAQGPDYGYTF. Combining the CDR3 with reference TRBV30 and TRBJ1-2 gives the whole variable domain SQTIHQWPATLVQPVGSPLSLECTVEGTSNPNLYWYRQAAGRGLQLLFYSVGIGQISSEVPQNLSASRPQDRQFILSSKKLLLSDSGFYLCAWSAQGPDYGYTFGSGTRLTVV.

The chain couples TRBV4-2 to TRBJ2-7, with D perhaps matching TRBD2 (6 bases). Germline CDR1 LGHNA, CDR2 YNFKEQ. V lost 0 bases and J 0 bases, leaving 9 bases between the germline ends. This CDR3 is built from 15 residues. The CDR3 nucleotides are TGTGCCAGCAGCCAAGATTTGGGACTCTCCTACGAGCAGTACTTC. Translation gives CASSQDLGLSYEQYF.

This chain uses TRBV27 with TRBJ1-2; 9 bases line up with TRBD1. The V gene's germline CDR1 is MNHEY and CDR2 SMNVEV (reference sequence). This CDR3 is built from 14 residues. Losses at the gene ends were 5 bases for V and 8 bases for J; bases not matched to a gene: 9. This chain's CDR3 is CASSVLQGAEGYTF. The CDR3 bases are TGTGCCAGCAGTGTCCTACAGGGGGCAGAAGGCTACACCTTC.

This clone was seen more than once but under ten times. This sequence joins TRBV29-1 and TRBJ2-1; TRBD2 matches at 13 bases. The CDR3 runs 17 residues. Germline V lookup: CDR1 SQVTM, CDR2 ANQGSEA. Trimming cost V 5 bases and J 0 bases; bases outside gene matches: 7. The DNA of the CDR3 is TGCAGCGTTCAGGGGACTAGCGGGGCGAGCTCCTACAATGAGCAGTTCTTC. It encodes CSVQGTSGASSYNEQFF.

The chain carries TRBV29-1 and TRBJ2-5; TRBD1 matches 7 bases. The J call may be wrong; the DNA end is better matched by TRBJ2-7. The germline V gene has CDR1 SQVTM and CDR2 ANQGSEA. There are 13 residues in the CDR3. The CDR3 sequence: CSVARQGPYEQYF. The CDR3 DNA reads TGCAGCGTGGCCCGACAGGGACCCTACGAGCAGTACTTC.

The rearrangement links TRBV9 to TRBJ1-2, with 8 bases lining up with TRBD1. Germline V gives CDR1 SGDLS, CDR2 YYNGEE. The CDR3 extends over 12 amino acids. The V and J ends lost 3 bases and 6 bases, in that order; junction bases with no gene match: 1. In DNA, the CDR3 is TGTGCCAGCAGCGGGACAGGGAATGGCTACACCTTC. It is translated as CASSGTGNGYTF. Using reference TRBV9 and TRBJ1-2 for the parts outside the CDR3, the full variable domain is DSGVTQTPKHLITATGQRVTLRCSPRSGDLSVYWYQQSLDQGLQFLIQYYNGEERAKGNILERFSAQQFPDLHSELNLSSLELGDSALYFCASSGTGNGYTFGSGTRLTVV.

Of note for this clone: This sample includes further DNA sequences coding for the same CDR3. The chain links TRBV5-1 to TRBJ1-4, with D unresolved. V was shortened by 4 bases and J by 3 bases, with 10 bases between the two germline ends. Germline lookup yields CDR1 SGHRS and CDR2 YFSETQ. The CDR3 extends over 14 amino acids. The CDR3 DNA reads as TGCGCCAGCAGCCCCGGAGGAGCTAATGAAAAACTGTTTTTT. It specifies CASSPGGANEKLFF.

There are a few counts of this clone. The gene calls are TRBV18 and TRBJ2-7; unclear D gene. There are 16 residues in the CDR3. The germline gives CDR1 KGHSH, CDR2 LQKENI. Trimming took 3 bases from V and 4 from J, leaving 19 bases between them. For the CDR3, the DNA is TGTGCCAGCTCACCGCACGACCGCACTCATCCTTACGAGCAGTACTTC. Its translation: CASSPHDRTHPYEQYF.

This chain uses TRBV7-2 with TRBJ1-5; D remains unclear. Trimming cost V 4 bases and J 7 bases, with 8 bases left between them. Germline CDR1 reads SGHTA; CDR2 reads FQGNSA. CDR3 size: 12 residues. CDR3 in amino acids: CASSSIGQPQHF. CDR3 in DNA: TGTGCCAGCAGCTCAATTGGGCAGCCCCAGCATTTT.

As DNA, the CDR3 is TGCGCCAGCAGCCAAGAGGTCTTCTATGGCTACACCTTC. This translates into CASSQEVFYGYTF. The chain combines TRBV4-3 with TRBJ1-2; D gene uncertain. Trimming pared 0 bases from V and 4 bases from J, leaving 6 bases between. The CDR3 contains 13 residues. Looked up from germline, CDR1 is LGHNA and CDR2 is YSLEER.

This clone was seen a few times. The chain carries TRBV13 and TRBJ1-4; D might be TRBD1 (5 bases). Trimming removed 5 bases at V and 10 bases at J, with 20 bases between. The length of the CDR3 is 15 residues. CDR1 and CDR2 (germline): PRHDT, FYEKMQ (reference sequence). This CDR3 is CASSPPGEGVRKLFF. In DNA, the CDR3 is TGTGCCAGCAGCCCCCCGGGAGAAGGGGTCAGAAAACTGTTTTTT.

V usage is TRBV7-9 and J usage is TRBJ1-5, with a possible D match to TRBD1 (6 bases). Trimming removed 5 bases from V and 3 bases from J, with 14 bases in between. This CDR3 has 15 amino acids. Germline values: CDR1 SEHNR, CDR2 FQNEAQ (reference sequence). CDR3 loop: CASSHQDSLNQPQHF. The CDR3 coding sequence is TGTGCCAGCAGCCACCAGGACAGCCTCAATCAGCCCCAGCATTTT. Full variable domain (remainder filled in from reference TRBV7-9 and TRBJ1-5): DTGVSQNPRHKITKRGQNVTFRCDPISEHNRLYWYRQTLGQGPEFLTYFQNEAQLEKSRLLSDRFSAERPKGSFSTLEIQRTEQGDSAMYLCASSHQDSLNQPQHFGDGTRLSIL.

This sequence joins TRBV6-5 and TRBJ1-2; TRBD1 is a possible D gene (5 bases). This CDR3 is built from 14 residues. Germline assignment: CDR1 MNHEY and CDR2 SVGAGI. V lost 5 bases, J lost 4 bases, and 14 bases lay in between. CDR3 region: CASSHRGAGYGYTF. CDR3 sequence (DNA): TGTGCCAGCAGTCACAGAGGGGCGGGCTATGGCTACACCTTC.

The CDR3 DNA reads TGTGCCTGGAGGGGACTAGGGGGCGGGGAGACCCAGTACTTC. Encoded protein: CAWRGLGGGETQYF. The chain links TRBV30 to TRBJ2-5; TRBD2 might be the D (8 bases). The CDR3 length is 14 residues. Per the germline V gene, CDR1 is GTSNPN and CDR2 is SVGIG (reference sequence). Deletions cut 3 bases from V and 5 bases from J, with 16 bases between.

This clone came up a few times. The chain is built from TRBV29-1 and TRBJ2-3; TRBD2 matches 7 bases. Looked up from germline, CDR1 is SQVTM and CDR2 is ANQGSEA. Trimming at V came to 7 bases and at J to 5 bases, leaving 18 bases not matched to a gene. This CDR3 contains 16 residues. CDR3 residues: CSAARLAVREGDTQYF. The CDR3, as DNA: TGCAGCGCAGCTCGTCTAGCGGTTAGGGAAGGAGATACGCAGTATTTT.

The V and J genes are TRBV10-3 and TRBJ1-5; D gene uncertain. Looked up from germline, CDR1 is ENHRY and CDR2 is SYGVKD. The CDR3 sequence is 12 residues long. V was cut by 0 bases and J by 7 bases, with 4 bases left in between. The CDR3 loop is CAISESRQPQHF. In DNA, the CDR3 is TGTGCCATCAGTGAGTCGAGACAGCCCCAGCATTTT.

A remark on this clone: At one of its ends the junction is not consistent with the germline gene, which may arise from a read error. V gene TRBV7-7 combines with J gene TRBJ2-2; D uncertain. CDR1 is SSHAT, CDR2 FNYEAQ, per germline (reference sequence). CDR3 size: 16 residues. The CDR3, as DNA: TGTGCTAGCAGCTTAAGAGTATCGGGTAACACCGGGGAGCTGTTTTTT. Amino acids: CASSLRVSGNTGELFF.

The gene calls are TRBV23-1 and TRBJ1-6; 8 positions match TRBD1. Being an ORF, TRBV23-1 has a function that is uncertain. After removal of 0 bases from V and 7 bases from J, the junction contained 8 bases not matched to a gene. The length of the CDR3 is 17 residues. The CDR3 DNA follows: TGCGCCAGCAGTCAATCAACCAGGACAGGGAACAATTCACCCCTCCACTTT. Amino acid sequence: CASSQSTRTGNNSPLHF.

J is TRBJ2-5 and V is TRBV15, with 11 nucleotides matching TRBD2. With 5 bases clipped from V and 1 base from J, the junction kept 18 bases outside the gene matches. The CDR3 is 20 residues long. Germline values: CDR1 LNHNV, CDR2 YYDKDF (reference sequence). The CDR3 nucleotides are TGTGCCACCAGCCACCTTTCTAGCGGGGGGTTGATCGCTCTCCAAGAGACCCAGTACTTC. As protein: CATSHLSSGGLIALQETQYF.

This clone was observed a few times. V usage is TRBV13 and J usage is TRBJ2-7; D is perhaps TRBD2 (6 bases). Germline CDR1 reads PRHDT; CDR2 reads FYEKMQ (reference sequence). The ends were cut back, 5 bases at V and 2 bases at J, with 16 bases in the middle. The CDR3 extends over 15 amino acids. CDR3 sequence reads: CASSAETSGAYEQYF. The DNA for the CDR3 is TGTGCCAGCAGCGCCGAGACTAGTGGGGCCTACGAGCAGTACTTC. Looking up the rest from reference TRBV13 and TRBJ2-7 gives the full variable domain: AAGVIQSPRHLIKEKRETATLKCYPIPRHDTVYWYQQGPGQDPQFLISFYEKMQSDKGSIPDRFSAQQFSDYHSELNMSSLELGDSALYFCASSAETSGAYEQYFGPGTRLTVT.

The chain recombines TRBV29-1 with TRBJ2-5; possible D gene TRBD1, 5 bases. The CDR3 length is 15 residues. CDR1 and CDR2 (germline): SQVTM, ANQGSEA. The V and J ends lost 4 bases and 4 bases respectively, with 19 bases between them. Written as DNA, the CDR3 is TGCAGCGTTGTAAGGGGTTCGCGGCCAGGAGAGACCCAGTACTTC. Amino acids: CSVVRGSRPGETQYF.

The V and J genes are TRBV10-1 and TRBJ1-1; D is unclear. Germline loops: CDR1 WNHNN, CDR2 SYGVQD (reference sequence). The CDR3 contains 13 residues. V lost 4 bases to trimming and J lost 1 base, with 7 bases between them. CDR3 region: CASSARKNTEAFF. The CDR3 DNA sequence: TGCGCCAGCAGTGCCAGGAAGAACACTGAAGCTTTCTTT.

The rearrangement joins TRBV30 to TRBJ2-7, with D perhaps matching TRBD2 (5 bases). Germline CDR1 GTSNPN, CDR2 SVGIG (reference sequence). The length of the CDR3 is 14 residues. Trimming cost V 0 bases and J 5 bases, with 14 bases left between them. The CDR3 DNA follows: TGTGCCTGGAGTGTAGTGGCGAGGCGGGACGAGCAGTACTTC. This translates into CAWSVVARRDEQYF.